This TCR beta chain was retrieved from a study of T cell clonotyping in hematopoietic cell transplantation. Study results and caveats: Pathologically expanded recipient clonotypes increased progressively from day 30 to day 180 as diversity fell. Without cell sorting, CD4 versus CD8 contributions remain unresolved.

The CDR3 is 11 residues long. Germline assignment: CDR1 SNHLY and CDR2 FYNNEI. The V and J ends lost 10 bases and 0 bases respectively, with 6 bases between them. TCRdb's table, derived via immunoSEQ multiplex PCR, lists solely in-frame clones and lacks some. The top ten hold about 54% of the sample, which has over 9,000 clones, 70% to 85% seen once. As for this clone: The antigen is unknown.

This material consisted of PBMCs, taken at the time of graft-versus-host disease after allogeneic stem cell transplant. J is TRBJ2-5 and V is TRBV2, with D hard to call. The clonotype was recovered from a male patient over 55 who had an allogeneic stem cell transplant from an unrelated donor, so the T cells may come from the graft donor. Some clones in this sample may be carry-over from other donors' samples. The CDR3 loop is CATQYQETQYF. CDR3 nucleotides: TGTGCCACCCAGTACCAAGAGACCCAGTACTTC.